A single sample gave rise to the 2 T cell receptor beta chains below, sequenced in a study of cytomegalovirus exposure and HLA in healthy donors. A multiplex PCR was run with 60 Vbeta primers and 13 Jbeta primers. Sequenced by immunoSEQ multiplex PCR; TCRdb stores in-frame clones only, minus some. The sample has some 140,000 clones, roughly 77% seen once. The specimen sequenced was PBMCs. The receptors originated from a man younger than 45 in good health and CMV-seropositive.

The rearrangement links TRBV7-7 to TRBJ2-2; the match to TRBD2 covers 11 bases. The length of the CDR3 is 16 residues. J was trimmed by 6 bases and V by 4 bases; bases with no gene match: 7. Germline V CDR1 and CDR2: SSHAT, FNYEAQ (reference sequence). CDR3 protein: CASSSLAGGHAGELFF. CDR3 DNA: TGTGCCAGCAGCTCGTTAGCGGGGGGGCATGCCGGGGAGCTGTTTTTT.

V and J are TRBV6-1 and TRBJ1-5; D is ambiguous. V lost 5 bases to trimming and J lost 5 bases, with 13 bases between them. Per the germline V gene, CDR1 is MNHNS and CDR2 is SASEGT. This CDR3 is built from 14 residues. CDR3 protein: CASSLTRSDQPQHF. The DNA for the CDR3 is TGTGCCAGCAGTTTGACGAGGAGCGATCAGCCCCAGCATTTT.